This T cell receptor (beta chain) emerged from a study of shared clonotypes between healthy human individuals. For the study at large: CD4 naive and memory got three plates each, CD8 naive two, CD8 memory one.

A remark on this clone: Antigen unknown.

Findings of the study overall: Compared with memory subsets, naive subsets generally had larger estimated richness. Blood was the only sampled material, and tissue repertoires likely differ. The rarefaction results pointed to incomplete sorted-subset sequencing despite large depth.

The naive CD8 fraction comprised CD45RO-negative cells positively selected for CCR7 and excluded terminally differentiated effector memory CD45RA+ cells. TCRdb keeps only in-frame clones here, not all; method: immunoSEQ multiplex PCR. The table shows about 700,000 clones, with about 91% occurring only once. Germline assignment: CDR1 SGHRS and CDR2 YFSETQ. Between the trimmed V and J ends, which lost 0 bases and 5 bases, there was a span of 17 bases. This CDR3 spans 16 amino acids. The sample comprised naive CD8+ T cells sorted from blood. V gene TRBV5-1 combines with J gene TRBJ2-5, with D perhaps matching TRBD1 (6 bases). The receptor was derived from a man between 25 and 39 years old in good health. CDR3 region: CASSLDDNRVWETQYF. CDR3 DNA sequence: TGCGCCAGCAGCTTGGATGATAACAGGGTCTGGGAGACCCAGTACTTC. The complete variable domain, with remaining parts taken from reference TRBV5-1 and TRBJ2-5, reads KAGVTQTPRYLIKTRGQQVTLSCSPISGHRSVSWYQQTPGQGLQFLFEYFSETQRNKGNFPGRFSGRQFSNSRSEMNVSTLELGDSALYLCASSLDDNRVWETQYFGPGTRLLVL.